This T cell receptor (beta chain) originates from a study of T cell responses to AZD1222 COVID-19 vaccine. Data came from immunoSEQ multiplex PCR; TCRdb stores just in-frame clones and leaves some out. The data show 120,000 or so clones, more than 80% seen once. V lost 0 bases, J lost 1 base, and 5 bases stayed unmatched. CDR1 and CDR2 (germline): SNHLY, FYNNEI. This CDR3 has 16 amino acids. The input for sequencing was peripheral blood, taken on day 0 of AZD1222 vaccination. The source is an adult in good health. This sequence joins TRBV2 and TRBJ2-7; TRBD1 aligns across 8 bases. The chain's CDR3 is CASSEAPTGASYEQYF. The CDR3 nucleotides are TGTGCCAGCAGTGAAGCTCCGACAGGGGCGTCCTACGAGCAGTACTTC. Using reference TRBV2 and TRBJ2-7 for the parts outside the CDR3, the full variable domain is EPEVTQTPSHQVTQMGQEVILRCVPISNHLYFYWYRQILGQKVEFLVSFYNNEISEKSEIFDDQFSVERPDGSNFTLKIRSTKLEDSAMYFCASSEAPTGASYEQYFGPGTRLTVT.